The 5 T cell receptor beta chains below were found in one sample sequenced in a study of Graves' ophthalmopathy and Graves' hyperthyroidism. Transcripts of RNA were the source for amplifying TCR beta CDR3 regions. Amplification began with first-round RT-PCR using HTBI primers, then second-round multiplex PCR was performed. TCRdb independently ran MiXCR on the multiplex PCR reads; one entry per CDR3 protein. The table has over a million distinct CDR3 sequences, roughly 35% seen once. Input material: peripheral blood or thyroid tissue (not recorded which). The receptors were gathered from an adult man with Graves' hyperthyroidism.

Concerning this clonotype itself: A much larger clone lies a single base off, so this may be a read error. The rearrangement uses TRBV7-2 and TRBJ2-7; the D is unclear. The CDR3 consists of 12 residues. V shed 5 bases and J shed 6 bases, with 11 bases lying between them. From germline, CDR1 is SGHTA and CDR2 FQGNSA. In DNA form, the CDR3 reads TGTGCCAGCAGCAACAATAGGTGCGAGCAGTACTTC. It encodes CASSNNRCEQYF. Drawing the rest from reference TRBV7-2 and TRBJ2-7, the complete variable domain is GAGVSQSPSNKVTEKGKDVELRCDPISGHTALYWYRQSLGQGLEFLIYFQGNSAPDKSGLPSDRFSAERTGGSVSTLTIQRTQQEDSAVYLCASSNNRCEQYFGPGTRLTVT.

This clonotype was picked up many times. The J gene is TRBJ2-5, the V gene TRBV20-1, with 11 bases lining up with TRBD2. Germline V gives CDR1 DFQATT, CDR2 SNEGSKA (reference sequence). The CDR3 covers 15 residues. Unmatched junction bases numbered 6, after V lost 3 bases and J lost 3 bases. The CDR3 DNA follows: TGCAGTGCTAGTGGGCTAGCGGGAGGAAAAGAGACCCAGTACTTC. Residues: CSASGLAGGKETQYF.

This clonotype was counted many times. V usage is TRBV29-1 and J usage is TRBJ1-3; D not resolved. V was pared by 5 bases and J by 0 bases, with 2 bases between. The CDR3 totals 11 residues. Germline V CDR1 and CDR2: SQVTM, ANQGSEA. As DNA, the CDR3 is TGCAGCGTTCGCTCTGGAAACACCATATATTTT. Translating it yields CSVRSGNTIYF.

This clonotype was counted many times. J is TRBJ1-2 and V is TRBV20-1; D is unclear. Germline V gives CDR1 DFQATT, CDR2 SNEGSKA (reference sequence). The CDR3 sequence is 10 residues long. Trimming stripped 3 bases from V and 7 bases from J, with 6 bases between. The CDR3 here is CSASHGGYTF. In DNA, the CDR3 is TGCAGTGCTAGTCATGGTGGCTACACCTTC.

This clonotype was seen many times. This sequence joins TRBV6-4 and TRBJ2-5, with D hard to call. The V gene's germline CDR1 is MRHNA and CDR2 SNTAGT. The CDR3 sequence is 13 residues long. Trimming stripped 3 bases from V and 5 bases from J, with 10 bases between. CDR3 nucleotides: TGTGCCAGCAGTGATCGAGCTGGGGAGACCCAGTACTTC. Amino acid sequence: CASSDRAGETQYF.